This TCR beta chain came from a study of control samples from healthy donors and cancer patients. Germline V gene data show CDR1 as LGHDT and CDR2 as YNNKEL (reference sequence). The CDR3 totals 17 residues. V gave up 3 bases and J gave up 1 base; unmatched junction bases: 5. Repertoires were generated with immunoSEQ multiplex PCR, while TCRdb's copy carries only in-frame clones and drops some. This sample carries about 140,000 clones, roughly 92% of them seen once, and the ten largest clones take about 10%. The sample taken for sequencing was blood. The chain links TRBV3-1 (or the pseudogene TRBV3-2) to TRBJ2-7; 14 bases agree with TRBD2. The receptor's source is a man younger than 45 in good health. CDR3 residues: CASSHLTSGRASYEQYF. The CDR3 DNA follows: TGTGCCAGCAGCCACCTGACTAGCGGGAGGGCATCCTACGAGCAGTACTTC.